What follows are 10 T cell receptor beta chains derived from one specimen sequenced in a study of blood T cell repertoires in COVID-19. Repertoires were generated with immunoSEQ multiplex PCR, while TCRdb's copy carries only in-frame clones and drops some. Among some 170,000 clones, around 81% were seen once, and the ten largest hold 11%. Sequencing input: peripheral blood. These receptor sequences come from a man aged 55 to 69 with active or convalescent COVID-19.

The chain has TRBV24-1 and TRBJ1-1; D not certain. The CDR3 is made up of 10 amino acids. Deletions cut 3 bases from V and 8 bases from J, with 3 bases between. Germline CDR1 is KGHDR and CDR2 is SFDVKD. The CDR3 DNA is TGTGCCACCAGTGATCTAGAAGCTTTCTTT. It specifies CATSDLEAFF.

The chain carries TRBV29-1 and TRBJ2-5, with a tentative D call TRBD1 (5 bases). Germline V gene data show CDR1 as SQVTM and CDR2 as ANQGSEA. The CDR3 extends over 13 amino acids. V lost 5 bases and J 2 bases, leaving 12 bases between the germline ends. The DNA for the CDR3 is TGCAGCGTTCTAGAGCAGGGTCAAGAGACCCAGTACTTC. This translates into CSVLEQGQETQYF.

The rearrangement links TRBV13 to TRBJ2-7; 10 nucleotides line up with TRBD2. CDR3 length equals 15 residues. From germline, CDR1 is PRHDT and CDR2 FYEKMQ (reference sequence). Trimming at V came to 0 bases and at J to 5 bases, leaving 4 bases not matched to a gene. DNA for the CDR3: TGTGCCAGCAGCTTAGGACTAGCGGGGCCTCACGAGCAGTACTTC. It codes for CASSLGLAGPHEQYF.

In this sample, this clone turned up once. V gene TRBV12-3 or TRBV12-4 combines with J gene TRBJ2-7; perhaps TRBD1 as D (6 bases). V lost 6 bases, J lost 3 bases, and 9 bases lay in between. The CDR3 runs to 12 residues. CDR3 DNA sequence: TGTGCCAGCAGCAACAGGGTCTACGAGCAGTACTTC. Translated: CASSNRVYEQYF.

The chain recombines TRBV10-3 with TRBJ2-7; 7 nucleotides align to TRBD1. Germline loops: CDR1 ENHRY, CDR2 SYGVKD. V was clipped by 6 bases and J by 2 bases; unmatched bases: 4. This CDR3 region has 13 residues. The CDR3 sequence is CAIRRDSTYEQYF. CDR3 DNA: TGTGCCATCAGGAGGGACAGTACCTACGAGCAGTACTTC.

The chain combines TRBV5-4 with TRBJ2-7, with unresolved D. The V end lost 4 bases, the J end lost 3 bases, and 8 bases lay between the germline ends. The CDR3 extends over 12 amino acids. Germline V gene data show CDR1 as SGHNT and CDR2 as YYREEE (reference sequence). The CDR3 sequence: CASSINSYEQYF. The CDR3 DNA reads TGTGCCAGCAGCATCAACAGCTACGAGCAGTACTTC. Together with reference TRBV5-4 and TRBJ2-7, the CDR3 gives the full variable domain: ETGVTQSPTHLIKTRGQQVTLRCSSQSGHNTVSWYQQALGQGPQFIFQYYREEENGRGNFPPRFSGLQFPNYSSELNVNALELDDSALYLCASSINSYEQYFGPGTRLTVT.

V gene TRBV19 combines with J gene TRBJ2-7; 9 nucleotides align to TRBD1. Trimming cost V 8 bases and J 7 bases; bases outside gene matches: 9. Germline loops: CDR1 LNHDA, CDR2 SQIVND (reference sequence). The CDR3 consists of 13 residues. This chain's CDR3 is CASAGDRAWEQYF. For the CDR3, the DNA is TGTGCCAGTGCGGGGGACAGGGCGTGGGAGCAGTACTTC.

The V call is TRBV6-5, the J call TRBJ2-5; D perhaps matches TRBD2 (5 bases). Trimming cost V 2 bases and J 5 bases, with 9 bases left between them. Germline-derived CDR1 and CDR2 are MNHEY and SVGAGI. CDR3 length: 13 residues. CDR3: CASSYRGFETQYF. As DNA, the CDR3 is TGTGCCAGCAGTTACCGCGGGTTTGAGACCCAGTACTTC.

The chain recombines TRBV28 with TRBJ1-5; D not certain. The V gene's germline CDR1 is MDHEN and CDR2 SYDVKM. This CDR3 spans 14 amino acids. Trimming took 2 bases from V and 6 from J, leaving 11 bases between them. CDR3: CASSLVTAGQPQHF. The DNA of the CDR3 is TGTGCCAGCAGTTTAGTTACAGCTGGTCAGCCCCAGCATTTT.

The count of this clone is one. The chain joins TRBV5-4 to TRBJ2-5, with TRBD2 matching 7 bases. The V gene's germline CDR1 is SGHNT and CDR2 YYREEE (reference sequence). With 0 bases clipped from V and 1 base from J, the junction kept 9 bases outside the gene matches. There are 17 residues in the CDR3. CDR3 in DNA: TGTGCCAGCAGCTTGGGGATGCGGGGGAGGACCCAAGAGACCCAGTACTTC. Translating it yields CASSLGMRGRTQETQYF.